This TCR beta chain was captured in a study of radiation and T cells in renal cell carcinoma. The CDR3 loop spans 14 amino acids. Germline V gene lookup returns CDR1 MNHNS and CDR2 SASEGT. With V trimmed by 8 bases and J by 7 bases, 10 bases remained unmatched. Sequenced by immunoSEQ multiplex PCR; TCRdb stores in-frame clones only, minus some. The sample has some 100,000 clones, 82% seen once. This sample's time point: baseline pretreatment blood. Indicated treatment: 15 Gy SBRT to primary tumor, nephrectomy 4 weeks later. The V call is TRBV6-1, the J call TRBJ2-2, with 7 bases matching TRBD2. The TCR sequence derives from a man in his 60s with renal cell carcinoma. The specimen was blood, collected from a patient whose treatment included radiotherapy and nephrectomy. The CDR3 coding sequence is TGTGCCAGCCACCGGGAGGAGTTCGGCGGGGAGCTGTTTTTT. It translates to CASHREEFGGELFF.